This entry lists 22 T cell receptor beta chains sequenced from one sample in a study of T cell responses to AZD1222 COVID-19 vaccine. Assay used: immunoSEQ multiplex PCR; TCRdb lists only in-frame clones, some missing. The sample shows about 140,000 clones, 80% to 95% of them seen only once. The specimen comprised peripheral blood, sampled 28 days after the second AZD1222 dose. These receptors all stem from an adult who received the AZD1222 COVID-19 vaccine.

The chain couples TRBV5-1 to TRBJ2-2; the D gene is possibly TRBD1 (6 bases). The germline V gene encodes CDR1 SGHRS and CDR2 YFSETQ. Trimming shortened V by 4 bases and J by 0 bases, and 13 bases separated the two germline ends. CDR3 length: 16 amino acids. CDR3 residues: CASSPRTGSNTGELFF. The CDR3 DNA sequence: TGCGCCAGCAGCCCCCGTACAGGGTCGAACACCGGGGAGCTGTTTTTT.

J is TRBJ1-4 and V is TRBV9; D gene unclear. This CDR3 has 15 amino acids. Germline loops: CDR1 SGDLS, CDR2 YYNGEE. The V gene lost 0 bases and the J gene lost 8 bases, with 14 bases spanning the gap. This CDR3 reads CASSVGISPGEKLFF. CDR3 coding DNA: TGTGCCAGCAGCGTAGGCATTTCCCCTGGGGAAAAACTGTTTTTT.

The genes are TRBV29-1 and TRBJ1-2; 7 nucleotides line up with TRBD1. The CDR3 runs to 14 residues. The germline CDR1 and CDR2 sequences are SQVTM and ANQGSEA. Trimming removed 6 bases from V and 5 bases from J; junction bases left unmatched: 12. CDR3 in amino acids: CSVDRTGDKYGYTF. The CDR3 DNA reads TGCAGCGTGGATAGGACAGGCGACAAATATGGCTACACCTTC.

The gene calls are TRBV3-1 (or the pseudogene TRBV3-2) and TRBJ2-3, with TRBD2 matching over 7 bases. CDR1 and CDR2 (germline): LGHDT, YNNKEL (reference sequence). V shed 2 bases and J 4 bases; nucleotides not matched to a gene: 9. The CDR3 contains 16 residues. The CDR3 loop is CASSQFFGGSADTQYF. Written as DNA, the CDR3 is TGTGCCAGCAGCCAATTCTTTGGCGGGAGCGCAGATACGCAGTATTTT.

The gene calls are TRBV7-2 and TRBJ1-2, with 9 bases identical to TRBD1. Germline V gene data show CDR1 as SGHTA and CDR2 as FQGNSA. V gave up 5 bases and J gave up 3 bases; unmatched junction bases: 7. The CDR3 spans 15 residues. This CDR3 is CASSRRQGEHYGYTF. The CDR3, as DNA: TGTGCCAGCAGCCGCAGACAGGGGGAGCACTATGGCTACACCTTC.

The chain couples TRBV28 to TRBJ2-3; 9 nucleotides line up with TRBD2. V lost 5 bases to trimming and J lost 3 bases; unmatched junction nucleotides: 9. The CDR3 is 16 amino acids. Germline CDR1 and CDR2: MDHEN and SYDVKM. In DNA form, the CDR3 reads TGTGCCAGCAGTCCCAGCGGGAGGATGGGGACAGATACGCAGTATTTT. It codes for CASSPSGRMGTDTQYF.

CDR3 sequence (DNA): TGCGCCAGCAGTGAGGGCGGAAGGGATGAGCAGTTCTTC. It translates to CASSEGGRDEQFF. The chain links TRBV10-1 to TRBJ2-1; D remains unclear. Looked up from germline, CDR1 is WNHNN and CDR2 is SYGVQD (reference sequence). The CDR3 consists of 13 residues. Trimming took off 2 bases at V and 8 bases at J, with 10 bases between the two ends.

J is TRBJ1-3 and V is TRBV20-1; 10 bases map to TRBD1. CDR1 is DFQATT and CDR2 is SNEGSKA in the germline V gene (reference sequence). V was clipped by 3 bases and J by 3 bases; unmatched bases: 8. The CDR3 has 16 amino acids. The CDR3 loop reads CSASPRDRGVGNTIYF. For the CDR3, the DNA is TGCAGTGCTAGTCCCCGGGACAGGGGTGTTGGAAACACCATATATTTT.

The chain is built from TRBV10-3 and TRBJ2-1; no clear D gene. This CDR3 region has 15 residues. Trimming cost V 3 bases and J 10 bases, with 19 bases left between them. Germline CDR1 is ENHRY and CDR2 is SYGVKD. This CDR3 is CAISDPPPTLGEQFF. In DNA, the CDR3 is TGTGCCATCAGTGACCCACCCCCGACACTGGGAGAGCAGTTCTTC.

The sample holds a few counts of this clone. The chain has TRBV2 and TRBJ1-1, with 8 bases lining up with TRBD1. The germline V gene has CDR1 SNHLY and CDR2 FYNNEI. J gave up 6 bases and V 4 bases, and 4 bases lay outside the gene matches. The CDR3 length is 13 residues. The CDR3 region is CASSGQGISEAFF. CDR3 in DNA: TGTGCCAGCAGTGGACAGGGGATATCTGAAGCTTTCTTT.

The chain carries TRBV11-2 and TRBJ2-7, with D perhaps matching TRBD1 (6 bases). This CDR3 is built from 15 residues. V was trimmed by 0 bases and J by 2 bases, leaving 11 bases between them. In germline, CDR1 is SGHAT, CDR2 FQNNGV. CDR3 amino acids: CASSLDRGSAYEQYF. CDR3 sequence (DNA): TGTGCCAGCAGCTTAGACAGGGGCAGCGCCTACGAGCAGTACTTC.

The chain is built from TRBV7-2 and TRBJ1-4; D is undetermined. The CDR3 runs 14 residues. The V gene's germline CDR1 is SGHTA and CDR2 FQGNSA. Trimming took off 5 bases at V and 14 bases at J, with 21 bases between the two ends. The CDR3 sequence: CASSRLSFQERLFF. In nucleotides, the CDR3 is TGTGCCAGCAGCAGACTCAGCTTTCAGGAGAGGCTGTTTTTT.

CDR3 in DNA: TGTGCCAGCAGTCTTTGGAGTGGTACGCAGTATTTT. Translated: CASSLWSGTQYF. V gene TRBV14 combines with J gene TRBJ2-3, with unresolved D. This CDR3 spans 12 amino acids. Per germline, CDR1 SGHDN and CDR2 FVKESK. Trimming pared 6 bases from V and 8 bases from J, leaving 12 bases between.

The rearrangement uses TRBV6-5 and TRBJ2-7; TRBD2 matches at 12 bases. In germline, CDR1 is MNHEY, CDR2 SVGAGI. V lost 0 bases to trimming and J lost 3 bases; unmatched junction nucleotides: 3. This CDR3 comprises 16 residues. The CDR3: CASSYSASGRGYEQYF. CDR3 nucleotides: TGTGCCAGCAGTTACTCAGCTAGCGGGAGGGGCTACGAGCAGTACTTC.

This chain connects TRBV6-5 to TRBJ2-1, with a possible D match to TRBD2 (6 bases). Germline assignment: CDR1 MNHEY and CDR2 SVGAGI. This CDR3 is built from 15 residues. V lost 5 bases and J lost 7, with 18 bases in between. The CDR3 reads CASSTLASGLNEQFF. The CDR3 region has the DNA TGTGCCAGCAGTACACTAGCCTCAGGGTTGAATGAGCAGTTCTTC.

The chain carries TRBV7-9 and TRBJ2-7; D is tentatively TRBD1 or TRBD2 (5 bases each). Per the germline V gene, CDR1 is SEHNR and CDR2 is FQNEAQ (reference sequence). V was cut by 1 base and J by 6 bases, with 22 bases left in between. The CDR3 loop spans 17 amino acids. For the CDR3, the DNA is TGTGCCAGCAGCTTAGATATAGACTCCCACCTGGGGACCGAGCAGTACTTC. It encodes CASSLDIDSHLGTEQYF.

This sequence joins TRBV5-8 and TRBJ2-3; D gene unclear. Germline V CDR1 and CDR2: SGHTS, YDEGEE. The ends were cut back, 3 bases at V and 0 bases at J, with 5 bases in the middle. The CDR3 totals 13 residues. DNA for the CDR3: TGTGCCAGCAGCTCCAGTAGCACAGATACGCAGTATTTT. It specifies CASSSSSTDTQYF.

J is TRBJ1-2 and V is TRBV24-1; D ambiguous. CDR3 length: 16 amino acids. Germline V CDR1 and CDR2: KGHDR, SFDVKD. V lost 3 bases and J 4 bases, leaving 17 bases between the germline ends. In nucleotides, the CDR3 is TGTGCCACCAGTGATCCCGGACGGAGTGGACCCTATGGCTACACCTTC. This sequence encodes CATSDPGRSGPYGYTF.

The V call is TRBV14, the J call TRBJ1-4, with D unresolved. The CDR3 sequence is 14 residues long. The V gene lost 4 bases and the J gene lost 6 bases, with 12 bases spanning the gap. From germline, CDR1 is SGHDN and CDR2 FVKESK. The CDR3 sequence: CASSPRLGDEKLFF. The CDR3, as DNA: TGTGCCAGCAGCCCCCGTCTCGGGGATGAAAAACTGTTTTTT.

The chain joins TRBV18 to TRBJ1-1; TRBD1 agrees at 9 bases. Per the germline V gene, CDR1 is KGHSH and CDR2 is LQKENI. The V segment lost 2 bases and the J segment 3 bases; nucleotides outside the gene matches: 4. The CDR3 consists of 15 residues. For the CDR3, the DNA is TGTGCCAGCTCACCAACAGGGGGCGCCGACACTGAAGCTTTCTTT. It codes for CASSPTGGADTEAFF.

The chain uses TRBV6-5 and TRBJ1-6; no clear D gene. The germline V gene encodes CDR1 MNHEY and CDR2 SVGAGI. This CDR3 contains 11 residues. V dropped 3 bases and J dropped 6 bases, with 0 bases sitting between them. CDR3 sequence: CASSYNSPLHF. The CDR3 DNA reads TGTGCCAGCAGTTATAATTCACCCCTCCACTTT.

The chain carries TRBV24-1 and TRBJ2-4; 8 bases line up with TRBD2. The CDR3 covers 14 residues. CDR1 KGHDR and CDR2 SFDVKD come from the germline V gene. The J segment lost 6 bases and the V segment lost 1 base, leaving 1 base of the junction unmatched. The CDR3 loop reads CATSDFTSGNIQYF. The CDR3 DNA reads TGTGCCACCAGTGATTTCACTAGCGGAAACATTCAGTACTTC.